This TCR beta chain was observed in a study of shared clonotypes between healthy human individuals. Study results and caveats: The sole specimen, blood, was sampled, and tissue repertoires likely differ.

A note on this clone: Its target is not known. Other nucleotide sequences in the sample specify the same CDR3.

Method: immunoSEQ multiplex PCR; TCRdb's copy keeps in-frame clones and lacks some. Among some 2,100,000 clones listed, 85% to 95% were seen once. Naive-designated CD8 cells lacked CD45RO, were positively enriched for CCR7, and omitted terminally differentiated effector memory CD45RA+ cells. Each sample came from a Caucasian adult donor living in Nashville, Tennessee. Trimming pared 4 bases from V and 0 bases from J, leaving 9 bases between. The CDR3 has 14 residues. Germline-derived CDR1 and CDR2 are MNHEY and SMNVEV (reference sequence). The specimen sequenced was naive CD8+ T cells from PBMCs. J is TRBJ2-5 and V is TRBV27, with D unclear. The receptor was isolated from a man in his late teens or twenties in good health. Some clones in this sample may be carry-over from other donors' samples. The CDR3 loop is CASSSRRDQETQYF. The CDR3, as DNA: TGTGCCAGCAGTTCCAGACGGGACCAAGAGACCCAGTACTTC.